This TCR beta chain was sequenced during a study of regulatory T cells in long-lasting Graves disease. Arm-PCR of CDR3 regions and iRepertoire HTBI primers were used to build TCR beta libraries. TCRdb used MiXCR to reprocess the multiplex PCR reads, holding one entry per CDR3 protein. Of about 470,000 distinct CDR3 sequences listed, 14% to 15% are singletons. Stated time point: newly diagnosed GD, antithyroid drugs for less than 3 months. PBMC RNA served as the TCR library source. V lost 1 base and J lost 1, with 16 bases in between. The CDR3 consists of 17 residues. CDR1 is SGHRS, CDR2 YFSETQ, per germline. This clonotype occurred a few times. The antigen remains unidentified. Study conclusions and caveats: TRBV28, TRBJ1-2 and TRBJ2-5 emerged as the favored segments in persistent disease.

The data also belong to a second study, concerning T cells in Graves' hyperthyroidism and ophthalmopathy.

The V and J genes are TRBV5-1 and TRBJ2-3; D is possibly TRBD1 (6 bases). This clonotype was sampled from a woman in her twenties or thirties with Graves disease. Sequencing used peripheral blood mononuclear cells (PBMCs), obtained at new diagnosis, from a patient treated with antithyroid drugs. The CDR3 DNA sequence: TGCGCCAGCAGCTTGTCCGGTAGCTCAGGGGGCACAGATACGCAGTATTTT. Translating gives CASSLSGSSGGTDTQYF.